This TCR beta chain was recorded in a study of T cells after yellow fever vaccination. There are 17 residues in the CDR3. The V and J ends lost 2 bases and 8 bases respectively, with 19 bases between them. CDR1 and CDR2 (germline): MNHEY, SMNVEV (reference sequence). In making TCR cDNA, 5'RACE template switching added a universal primer site and UMIs to it. TCRdb processed the 5' RACE reads anew with MiXCR; each CDR3 protein has one entry. The sample lists more than 65,000 distinct CDR3 sequences, less than 15% occurring once. This clonotype turned up a few times. The sequencing used CD8+ T cells not binding an NS4B(214-222) dextramer, sorted from PBMCs, collected approximately 22 days after the first yellow fever vaccination. This chain links TRBV27 with TRBJ1-6; the D gene is possibly TRBD1 (5 bases). The TCR sequence derives from a man younger than 35 who received the YFV17D yellow fever vaccine. The CDR3 spells CASSLVSGGLFHSPLHF. For the CDR3, the DNA is TGTGCCAGCAGTTTAGTGTCCGGGGGACTTTTCCATTCACCCCTCCACTTT.